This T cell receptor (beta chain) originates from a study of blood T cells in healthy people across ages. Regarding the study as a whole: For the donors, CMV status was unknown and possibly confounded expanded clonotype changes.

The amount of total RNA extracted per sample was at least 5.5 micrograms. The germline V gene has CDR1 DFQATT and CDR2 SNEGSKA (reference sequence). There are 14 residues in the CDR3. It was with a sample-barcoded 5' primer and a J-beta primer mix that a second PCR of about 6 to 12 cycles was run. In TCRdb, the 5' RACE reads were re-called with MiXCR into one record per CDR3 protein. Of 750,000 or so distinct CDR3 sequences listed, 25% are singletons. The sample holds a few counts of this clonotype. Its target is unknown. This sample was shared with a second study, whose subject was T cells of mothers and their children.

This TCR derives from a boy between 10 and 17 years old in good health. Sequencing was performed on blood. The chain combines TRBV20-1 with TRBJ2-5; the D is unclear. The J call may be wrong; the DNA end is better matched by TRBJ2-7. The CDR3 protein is CSAKQRIDSYEQYF. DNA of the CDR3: TGCAGTGCTAAACAGCGCATAGATTCCTACGAGCAGTACTTC.